Below, 21 T cell receptor beta chains from the same sample are listed, as sequenced in a study of patients and donors after allogeneic stem cell transplantation. TCRdb processed the RT-PCR reads anew with MiXCR; each CDR3 protein has one entry. The sample contains some 200,000 distinct CDR3 sequences, 41% of which appear only once. The specimen sequenced was blood, either unsorted or a sorted T cell fraction (not recorded which). The source is a human donor who was either an allogeneic HSCT recipient or a stem cell or donor lymphocyte infusion donor (not recorded which). It is not recorded whose cells these are; they may come from a transplant donor.

This clonotype was seen many times. The rearrangement joins TRBV27 to TRBJ1-2; maybe TRBD1 (6 bases). Germline assignment: CDR1 MNHEY and CDR2 SMNVEV (reference sequence). The CDR3 has 13 amino acids. Trimming left V 6 bases short and J 5 bases short, with 13 bases between. CDR3 bases: TGTGCCAGCAGCCCCACAGGGAATTATGGCTACACCTTC. Protein product: CASSPTGNYGYTF.

This clonotype appeared a few times. The V gene is TRBV20-1, the J gene TRBJ2-1, with D hard to call. The CDR3 consists of 10 residues. The germline V and J ends were trimmed by 5 bases and 9 bases, with 8 bases remaining between them. Germline V lookup: CDR1 DFQATT, CDR2 SNEGSKA (reference sequence). CDR3 sequence (DNA): TGCAGTGCTTACCGTGGTGAGCAGTTCTTC. This translates into CSAYRGEQFF.

The J gene is TRBJ1-4, the V gene TRBV29-1; D ambiguous. The CDR3 consists of 16 residues. V lost 0 bases and J lost 0, with 11 bases in between. CDR1 is SQVTM and CDR2 is ANQGSEA in the germline V gene. The CDR3 DNA sequence: TGCAGCGTTGAAGACCCCGAATGGGCAACTAATGAAAAACTGTTTTTT. Its translation: CSVEDPEWATNEKLFF.

The V and J genes are TRBV5-1 and TRBJ2-5; 11 nucleotides align to TRBD2. From germline, CDR1 is SGHRS and CDR2 YFSETQ. The CDR3 runs to 16 residues. V lost 2 bases and J lost 4; bases outside the gene matches: 7. The CDR3 spells CASSFASGRSVETQYF. The CDR3 nucleotides read TGCGCCAGCAGCTTTGCTAGCGGGAGGTCTGTAGAGACCCAGTACTTC.

This CDR3 is CASSYTQRNTEAFF. As DNA, the CDR3 is TGTGCCAGCAGCTACACACAGCGAAACACTGAAGCTTTCTTT. The chain has TRBV5-6 and TRBJ1-1; D is ambiguous. The CDR3 contains 14 residues. In germline, CDR1 is SGHDT, CDR2 YYEEEE. Deletions cut 3 bases from V and 2 bases from J, with 11 bases between.

V and J are TRBV5-1 and TRBJ2-2; perhaps TRBD1 as D (5 bases). V was shortened by 0 bases and J by 1 base, with 10 bases between the two germline ends. Germline CDR1 and CDR2: SGHRS and YFSETQ. The length of the CDR3 is 16 residues. CDR3 sequence: CASSLAWGGNTGELFF. The CDR3 coding sequence is TGCGCCAGCAGCTTGGCCTGGGGCGGGAACACCGGGGAGCTGTTTTTT.

The J gene is TRBJ2-1, the V gene TRBV19; D gene unclear. Germline CDR1 is LNHDA and CDR2 is SQIVND (reference sequence). V was trimmed by 7 bases and J by 7 bases, leaving 8 bases between them. The CDR3 totals 11 residues. The CDR3 DNA reads as TGTGCCAGTAACACCTGGAATGAGCAGTTCTTC. It specifies CASNTWNEQFF.

Only a few counts were recorded for this clonotype. V is TRBV3-1 and J is TRBJ2-7; possibly TRBD1 or TRBD2 for D (5 bases each). With 8 bases removed from V and 2 bases from J, the gap between germline ends came to 13 bases. The CDR3 is 13 amino acids. The V gene's germline CDR1 is LGHDT and CDR2 YNNKEL (reference sequence). The CDR3 is CASLGPPAYEQYF. The CDR3, as DNA: TGTGCCAGCTTGGGACCTCCAGCCTACGAGCAGTACTTC.

The chain joins TRBV12-3 or TRBV12-4 to TRBJ2-2, with a tentative D call TRBD1 (7 bases). CDR3 length: 17 amino acids. The ends were cut back, 3 bases at V and 1 base at J, with 15 bases in the middle. The CDR3 here is CASSFRGTGRNTGELFF. DNA for the CDR3: TGTGCCAGCAGTTTCAGGGGGACCGGGAGGAACACCGGGGAGCTGTTTTTT.

The V gene is TRBV20-1, the J gene TRBJ1-5; perhaps TRBD1 as D (5 bases). There are 13 residues in the CDR3. Trimming took 6 bases from V and 5 from J, leaving 14 bases between them. CDR1 and CDR2 from the germline V gene are DFQATT and SNEGSKA (reference sequence). This chain's CDR3 is CSAGGGGDQPQHF. CDR3 sequence (DNA): TGCAGTGCCGGGGGTGGCGGTGATCAGCCCCAGCATTTT.

The V and J genes are TRBV10-3 and TRBJ2-7, with D hard to call. V was pared by 6 bases and J by 7 bases, with 19 bases between. The CDR3 has 14 amino acids. Germline V gene sequence: CDR1 ENHRY, CDR2 SYGVKD. This chain's CDR3 is CAIRESTPWGEQYF. The CDR3 DNA reads as TGTGCCATCAGGGAATCGACCCCTTGGGGAGAGCAGTACTTC.

The chain uses TRBV30 and TRBJ1-1; D ambiguous. Germline V lookup: CDR1 GTSNPN, CDR2 SVGIG (reference sequence). V lost 3 bases and J lost 3, with 11 bases in between. The CDR3 extends over 13 amino acids. The CDR3 DNA reads as TGTGCCTGGAGGTTGGGTTCCGACACTGAAGCTTTCTTT. This encodes CAWRLGSDTEAFF.

The CDR3 is CASSQDSSGSGGLYGYTF. Here the CDR3 DNA reads TGTGCCAGCAGCCAAGATAGTTCGGGTTCAGGGGGCCTCTATGGCTACACCTTC. This sequence joins TRBV4-2 and TRBJ1-2; the match to TRBD1 covers 8 bases. CDR1 is LGHNA and CDR2 is YNFKEQ in the germline V gene. V was pared by 0 bases and J by 4 bases, with 13 bases of the junction left unmatched. The CDR3 spans 18 residues.

J is TRBJ1-3 and V is TRBV20-1, with D hard to call. Per the germline V gene, CDR1 is DFQATT and CDR2 is SNEGSKA (reference sequence). V shed 0 bases and J shed 4 bases, with 10 bases lying between them. CDR3 size: 14 residues. Here the CDR3 reads CSAREGAEGNTIYF. The CDR3 DNA is TGCAGTGCTAGAGAAGGCGCAGAAGGAAACACCATATATTTT.

CDR3 nucleotides: TGCAGCGTTACCGGGATTCCTCAAACCCTCTATGGCTACACCTTC. It is translated as CSVTGIPQTLYGYTF. The rearrangement joins TRBV29-1 to TRBJ1-2; D not certain. Trimming removed 5 bases at V and 4 bases at J, with 20 bases between. CDR1 is SQVTM, CDR2 ANQGSEA, per germline. The CDR3 extends over 15 amino acids.

V gene TRBV7-9 combines with J gene TRBJ1-6, with 7 bases lining up with TRBD1. Germline CDR1 reads SEHNR; CDR2 reads FQNEAQ (reference sequence). The CDR3 has 14 amino acids. Trimming removed 4 bases from V and 7 bases from J; junction bases left unmatched: 4. CDR3 loop: CASSYRDSNSPLHF. CDR3 bases: TGTGCCAGCAGCTATCGGGACAGCAATTCACCCCTCCACTTT.

J is TRBJ2-1 and V is TRBV7-3; unclear D gene. CDR1 and CDR2 (germline): SGHTA, FQGTGA. Between the trimmed V and J ends, which lost 2 bases and 9 bases, there was a span of 11 bases. The CDR3 is 13 amino acids. CDR3 nucleotides: TGTGCCAGCAGCTTATTAGGTAGTAGTGAGCAGTTCTTC. Translating it yields CASSLLGSSEQFF.

The chain joins TRBV7-9 to TRBJ2-1; 8 nucleotides match TRBD2. The CDR3 extends over 14 amino acids. Trimming removed 5 bases from V and 5 bases from J; junction bases left unmatched: 5. Germline V gene data show CDR1 as SEHNR and CDR2 as FQNEAQ (reference sequence). The CDR3 nucleotides read TGTGCCAGCAGCCCCCGGGGGGGAAACAATGAGCAGTTCTTC. Translation gives CASSPRGGNNEQFF.

The chain is built from TRBV12-3 or TRBV12-4 and TRBJ1-1; TRBD1 agrees at 8 bases. This CDR3 is built from 12 residues. Trimming at V came to 4 bases and at J to 9 bases, leaving 4 bases not matched to a gene. The CDR3 spells CASSSGDRKAFF. In DNA form, the CDR3 reads TGTGCCAGCAGTTCCGGGGACAGGAAAGCTTTCTTT.

Concerning this clonotype: As the CDR3 is not closed by the conserved phenylalanine or tryptophan, this likely results from a read error. The CDR3 bases are TGCAGTGCCCAAGGTTTAGGACTCCCGAACACTGAAGCTTTCCTT. Translated: CSAQGLGLPNTEAFL. The chain combines TRBV20-1 with TRBJ1-1, with D unclear. Germline V gives CDR1 DFQATT, CDR2 SNEGSKA (reference sequence). CDR3 length: 15 residues. Trimming stripped 6 bases from V and 1 base from J, with 18 bases between.

The chain uses TRBV10-3 and TRBJ1-1; D is ambiguous. Germline V lookup: CDR1 ENHRY, CDR2 SYGVKD. The CDR3 runs to 12 residues. V was pared by 8 bases and J by 0 bases, with 7 bases between. The CDR3 is CAISTVNTEAFF. The CDR3 DNA reads as TGTGCCATCTCGACGGTGAACACTGAAGCTTTCTTT.